This T cell receptor beta chain appears in the sequencing data of a study of blood T cell repertoires in COVID-19. TCRdb keeps only in-frame clones here, not all; method: immunoSEQ multiplex PCR. The sample has about 120,000 clones; 90% are singletons. The TCR sequence derives from a human donor with active COVID-19. The donor label of this sample is uncertain. Source material: peripheral blood.

The CDR3 DNA follows: TGTGCCAGCAGTGAATATGAATTCGGACAGAGCTACGAGCAGTACTTC. Its translation: CASSEYEFGQSYEQYF. The genes are TRBV6-1 and TRBJ2-7; possibly TRBD1 for D (6 bases). The V gene's germline CDR1 is MNHNS and CDR2 SASEGT. V lost 2 bases and J 3 bases, leaving 17 bases between the germline ends. The CDR3 is 16 residues long.